This TCR beta chain was identified in a study of T cell changes during pregnancy in multiple sclerosis. Here immunoSEQ multiplex PCR was the method, and the copy in TCRdb shows in-frame clones only, minus some. This table has tens of thousands of clones, about nine tenths appearing once. Per the germline V gene, CDR1 is PRHDT and CDR2 is FYEKMQ (reference sequence). The V and J ends lost 4 bases and 0 bases, in that order; junction bases with no gene match: 4. The CDR3 is made up of 15 amino acids. Only a few counts were recorded for this clone. V gene TRBV13 combines with J gene TRBJ1-1; 8 bases match TRBD1. The origin of this receptor is a female donor with multiple sclerosis, enrolled in a pregnancy study. Sequencing was performed on peripheral blood, taken in the first trimester of pregnancy. The CDR3 nucleotides read TGTGCCAGCAGCTATAGGACAGGGATGAACACTGAAGCTTTCTTT. This translates into CASSYRTGMNTEAFF.